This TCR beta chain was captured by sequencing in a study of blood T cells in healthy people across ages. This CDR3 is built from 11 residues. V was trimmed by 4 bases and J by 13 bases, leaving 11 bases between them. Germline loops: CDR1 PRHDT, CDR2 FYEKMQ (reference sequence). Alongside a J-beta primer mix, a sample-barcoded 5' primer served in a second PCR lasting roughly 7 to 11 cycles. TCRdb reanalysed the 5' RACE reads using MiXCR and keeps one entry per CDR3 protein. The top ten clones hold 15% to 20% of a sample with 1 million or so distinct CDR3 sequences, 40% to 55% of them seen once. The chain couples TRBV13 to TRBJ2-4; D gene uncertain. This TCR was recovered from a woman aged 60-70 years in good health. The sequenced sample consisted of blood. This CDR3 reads CASSSSAPQYF. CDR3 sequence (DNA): TGTGCCAGCAGCTCCTCGGCGCCCCAGTACTTC. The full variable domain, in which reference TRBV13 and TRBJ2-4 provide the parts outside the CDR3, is AAGVIQSPRHLIKEKRETATLKCYPIPRHDTVYWYQQGPGQDPQFLISFYEKMQSDKGSIPDRFSAQQFSDYHSELNMSSLELGDSALYFCASSSSAPQYFGAGTRLSVL.